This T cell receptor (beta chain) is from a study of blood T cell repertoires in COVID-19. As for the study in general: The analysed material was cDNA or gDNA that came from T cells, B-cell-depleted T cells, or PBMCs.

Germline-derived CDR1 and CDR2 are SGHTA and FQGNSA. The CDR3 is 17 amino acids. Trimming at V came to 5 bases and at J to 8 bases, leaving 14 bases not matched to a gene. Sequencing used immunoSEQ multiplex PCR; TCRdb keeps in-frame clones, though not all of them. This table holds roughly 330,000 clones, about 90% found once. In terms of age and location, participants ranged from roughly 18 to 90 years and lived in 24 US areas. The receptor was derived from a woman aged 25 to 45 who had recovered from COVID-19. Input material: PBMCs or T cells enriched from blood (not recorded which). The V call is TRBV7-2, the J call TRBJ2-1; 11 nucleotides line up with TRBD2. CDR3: CASSGARSSGGADEQFF. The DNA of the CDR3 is TGTGCCAGCAGCGGTGCGCGGAGTAGCGGGGGGGCCGATGAGCAGTTCTTC.